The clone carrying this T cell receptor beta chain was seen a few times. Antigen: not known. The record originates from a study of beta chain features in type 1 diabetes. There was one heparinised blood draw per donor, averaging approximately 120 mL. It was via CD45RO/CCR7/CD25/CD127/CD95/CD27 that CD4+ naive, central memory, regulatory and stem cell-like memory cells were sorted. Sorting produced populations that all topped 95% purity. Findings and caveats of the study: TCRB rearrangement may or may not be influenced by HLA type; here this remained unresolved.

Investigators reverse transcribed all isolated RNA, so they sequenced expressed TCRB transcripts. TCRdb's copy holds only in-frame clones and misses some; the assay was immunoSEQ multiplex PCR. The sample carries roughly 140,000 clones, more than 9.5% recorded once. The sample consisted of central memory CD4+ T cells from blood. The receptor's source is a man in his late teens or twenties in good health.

CDR3 DNA: TGTGCCAGCATCCCATGGGGACAGGGTCCCTTCGAGCAGTACTTC. Translating it yields CASIPWGQGPFEQYF. This rearrangement joins TRBV9 to TRBJ2-7; 9 nucleotides line up with TRBD1. V lost 6 bases, J lost 6 bases, and 13 bases stayed unmatched. Looked up from germline, CDR1 is SGDLS and CDR2 is YYNGEE. The CDR3 covers 15 residues.